The rows below give T cell receptor beta chains drawn from one sample of a study of T-cell reconstitution after alpha-beta-depleted transplantation in children. TCRdb re-called the PCR reads with MiXCR, one entry per CDR3 protein. The sample carries more than 45,000 distinct CDR3 sequences, roughly half recorded once. The sequencing used peripheral blood, collected before TCRalphabeta/CD19-depleted stem cell transplant. The receptors stem from a boy under two years old with SCID, due to receive a stem cell transplant. Both conserved end residues are part of each CDR3. D genes are given only for firm matches. Not all rows give a size; the values are once, few, many and, for expanded clones, a class.

j_call	v_call	d_call	clone_size	cdr3_nt	cdr3_aa
TRBJ1-6	TRBV20-1	.	few	TGCAGTGCTAGACAGCCAGTTCCGGATAATTCACCCCTCCACTTT	CSARQPVPDNSPLHF
TRBJ1-1	TRBV20-1	.	few	TGCAGTGCTAGACCCAGGGGTAAGGTGAACACTGAAGCTTTCTTT	CSARPRGKVNTEAFF
TRBJ2-3	TRBV7-2	TRBD2	many	TGTGCCAGCAGCTTCGACAGCGGGGGCACAGATACGCAGTATTTT	CASSFDSGGTDTQYF
TRBJ1-2	TRBV20-1	TRBD1	.	TGCAGTGCTAGGCGGGACAGGGCTTCGGCTCTCTATGGCTACACCTTC	CSARRDRASALYGYTF
TRBJ2-1	TRBV7-3	TRBD1	.	TGTGCCAGCAGCGTCTCGGCAACAGGGGATGAGCAGTTCTTC	CASSVSATGDEQFF
TRBJ2-1	TRBV7-2	.	few	TGTGCCAGCAGCAGTCCCAATGAGCAGTTCTTC	CASSSPNEQFF
TRBJ2-7	TRBV4-2	.	.	TGTGCCAGCAGCCCCCAGTCTGGACAGACCTACGAGCAGTACTTC	CASSPQSGQTYEQYF
TRBJ1-6	TRBV27	.	many	TGTGCCAGCAGTCCGTTCCAGGGGAGATCACCCCTCCACTTT	CASSPFQGRSPLHF
TRBJ2-3	TRBV29-1	.	few	TGCAGCGTTGAAGAGGGCAGAAGCCCAGATACGCAGTATTTT	CSVEEGRSPDTQYF
TRBJ2-7	TRBV7-8	.	.	TGTGCCAGCAGCTTACTATCACAGGGAAGCGAGCAGTACTTC	CASSLLSQGSEQYF
TRBJ2-2	TRBV5-1	.	few	TGCGCCAGCAGCTTGAAGGGCCGAGAGGGGGCCGGGGAGCTGTTTTTT	CASSLKGREGAGELFF
TRBJ1-2	TRBV3-1	TRBD1	once	TGTGCCAGCAGCCAAAATCCCGGGACAGGGGACTATGGCTACACCTTC	CASSQNPGTGDYGYTF
TRBJ2-2	TRBV12-3/TRBV12-4	TRBD1	.	TGTGCCAGCAGTACAGGGGGAGGCGGGGAGCTGTTTTTT	CASSTGGGGELFF
TRBJ2-4	TRBV10-1	.	.	TGCGCCAGCTCGGACCCAGCCAAAAACATTCAGTACTTC	CASSDPAKNIQYF
TRBJ2-7	TRBV28	TRBD2	few	TGTGCCAGCAGTTCCCATACTAGCGGGGTTTTCTACGAGCAGTACTTC	CASSSHTSGVFYEQYF
TRBJ1-2	TRBV10-2	.	.	TGCGCCAGCAGCCTAACAGGGTACGATGGCTACACCTTC	CASSLTGYDGYTF
TRBJ2-6	TRBV7-4	.	.	TGTGCCAGCAGCTTAGTCGGGGCCGGGAGCTACTCTGGGGCCAACGTCCTGACTTTC	CASSLVGAGSYSGANVLTF
TRBJ2-7	TRBV20-1	.	.	TGCAGTGCTAGGGGCCGGCGGGGTCTCTACGAGCAGTACTTC	CSARGRRGLYEQYF
TRBJ2-5	TRBV15	TRBD2	.	TGTGCCACCAGCAGAGAGGCGTCTAGCGGGGGGGAAGAGACCCAGTACTTC	CATSREASSGGEETQYF
TRBJ2-3	TRBV4-1	TRBD2	.	TGCGCCAGCAGGGGGGGGATATACACAGATACGCAGTATTTT	CASRGGIYTDTQYF
TRBJ1-1	TRBV5-6	TRBD1	.	TGTGCCAGCAGCTGGCGCGGCAGGGGGCCAACTGAAGCTTTCTTT	CASSWRGRGPTEAFF
TRBJ2-5	TRBV6-1	TRBD2	many	TGTGCCAGCAGCCGACTAGCGGGGGGGCCAGAGACCCAGTACTTC	CASSRLAGGPETQYF
TRBJ2-5	TRBV5-1	.	few	TGCGCCAGCAGCACGGCCCCCCCGATGGAGACCCAGTACTTC	CASSTAPPMETQYF
TRBJ2-1	TRBV7-6	TRBD1	many	TGTGCCAGCAGCCTGACCGGGACAGGGCTACACTCGAGCTCCTACAATGAGCAGTTCTTC	CASSLTGTGLHSSSYNEQFF
TRBJ2-3	TRBV4-3	.	.	TGCGCCAGCAGCCAAGATCGTGGGTATACGCAGTATTTT	CASSQDRGYTQYF
TRBJ2-5	TRBV20-1	TRBD2	.	TGCAGTGCTAGGCCCATGGGGTTGGCTAGCGGGGGGGAAGAGACCCAGTACTTC	CSARPMGLASGGEETQYF
TRBJ2-3	TRBV20-1	.	.	TGCAGTGCTAGTCCAGTCGGAGGCGCAGATACGCAGTATTTT	CSASPVGGADTQYF
TRBJ2-3	TRBV14	.	.	TGTGCCAGCAGCCTATTAGATACGCAGTATTTT	CASSLLDTQYF
TRBJ2-5	TRBV24-1	TRBD1	.	TGTGCCACCAGTGATACAGGGGTAGGAGAGACCCAGTACTTC	CATSDTGVGETQYF
TRBJ1-1	TRBV29-1	TRBD1	many	TGCAGCGCCCTACAGGGGGCGAACACTGAAGCTTTCTTT	CSALQGANTEAFF
TRBJ2-1	TRBV6-2/TRBV6-3	.	.	TGTGCCAGCACGGGACAAAGGGCCCATGAGCAGTTCTTC	CASTGQRAHEQFF
TRBJ2-2	TRBV7-3	TRBD2	.	TGTGCCAGCAGCCCGGGACTAGAGAACACCGGGGAGCTGTTTTTT	CASSPGLENTGELFF
TRBJ2-7	TRBV29-1	.	.	TGCAGCGTTGAGAAGGGTGGCTACGAGCAGTACTTC	CSVEKGGYEQYF
TRBJ2-2	TRBV5-1	.	.	TGCGCCAGCAGCTTGGCCTTCGTTGGGGACACCGGGGAGCTGTTTTTT	CASSLAFVGDTGELFF
TRBJ2-7	TRBV12-3/TRBV12-4	.	few	TGTGCCAGCAGCCAGGGGATTTCCTCCTACGAGCAGTACTTC	CASSQGISSYEQYF
TRBJ1-1	TRBV10-3	.	.	TGTGCCTCGGAGGGCATGAACACTGAAGCTTTCTTT	CASEGMNTEAFF
TRBJ2-7	TRBV27	TRBD1	.	TGTGCCAGCAGTCTAGACAGGGTTGTAAGGGAGCAGTACTTC	CASSLDRVVREQYF
TRBJ1-2	TRBV12-3/TRBV12-4	.	.	TGTGCCACTCAATTAGGGCCAGGTATGCCCGTTGGCTACACCTTC	CATQLGPGMPVGYTF
TRBJ1-1	TRBV5-1	.	.	TGCGCCAGCAGCTCGAGAGACATTATGAACACTGAAGCTTTCTTT	CASSSRDIMNTEAFF
TRBJ1-1	TRBV7-8	.	.	TGTGCCAGCAGCTTAGCCGCGGGTTGGGCGAACACTGAAGCTTTCTTT	CASSLAAGWANTEAFF
TRBJ2-7	TRBV20-1	TRBD2	few	TGCAGTGTTAAGGGAGCGGGGGGGAACTACGAGCAGTACTTC	CSVKGAGGNYEQYF
TRBJ1-5	TRBV4-1	.	.	TGCGCCAGCAGCCAAGAAGTGGGGGATCGCCAGCCCCAGCATTTT	CASSQEVGDRQPQHF
TRBJ2-3	TRBV5-1	.	.	TGCGCCAGCAGTCCGGCACTAAGGCTCACAGATACGCAGTATTTT	CASSPALRLTDTQYF
TRBJ2-7	TRBV2	.	many	TGTGCCAGCAGTGAAACGACGACCGTCCTCGGATACGAGCAGTACTTC	CASSETTTVLGYEQYF
TRBJ2-1	TRBV11-3	.	.	TGTGCCAGCAGCTCCTACCCGGGGGCCTCCTACAATGAGAAGTTCTTC	CASSSYPGASYNEKFF
TRBJ1-1	TRBV6-1	TRBD1	.	TGTGCCAGCAGTGCAGGGGGGAACACTGAAGCTTTCTTT	CASSAGGNTEAFF
TRBJ1-1	TRBV5-1	.	.	TGCGCCAGCAGCTTGGCCGCACCTATGAACACTGAAGCTTTCTTT	CASSLAAPMNTEAFF
TRBJ2-1	TRBV5-4	.	many	TGTGCCAGCACGCGATCCGCGGGGGCCAATGAGCAGTTCTTC	CASTRSAGANEQFF
TRBJ2-3	TRBV5-1	.	.	TGCGCCAGCACTCAGGGTCACTTCACAGATACGCAGTATTTT	CASTQGHFTDTQYF
TRBJ2-1	TRBV5-1	TRBD2	.	TGCGCCAGCAGCTTGGGACTAGCGGACAATGAGCAGTTCTTC	CASSLGLADNEQFF
TRBJ2-3	TRBV5-6	TRBD2	.	TGTGCCAGCAGCTTGGCGGGGGGGTACAGTTTGAAAGATACGCAGTATTTT	CASSLAGGYSLKDTQYF
TRBJ2-7	TRBV5-1	TRBD1	many	TGCGCCAGCAGCTTGGCCAGGGGGCTCTCCTCCTACGAGCAGTACTTC	CASSLARGLSSYEQYF
TRBJ1-1	TRBV18	TRBD1	few	TGTGCCAGCTCCTACAGGGGGGACACTGAAGCTTTCTTT	CASSYRGDTEAFF